Listed below are T cell receptor beta chains from one sample, sequenced in a study of read filtering for tumor transcriptome and immune sequencing. TCRdb recomputed calls from the reads with MiXCR, one row per CDR3 protein. The sample records 85,000 or so distinct CDR3 sequences, 12% being singletons. The material sequenced was a population of CD138-negative cells sorted from bone marrow. The origin of the receptors is a donor aged 40 or older with multiple myeloma. CDR3s include the opening cysteine and the closing phenylalanine or tryptophan. D genes are given only for firm matches. A clone size is listed for some rows: how often the clone was seen (once, few, many), or a class if it is expanded.

v_call	clone_size	d_call	j_call	cdr3_nt	cdr3_aa
TRBV6-5	few	NA	TRBJ1-1	TGTGCCAGCAGTTACGATTACAGGAAAATGAACACTGAAGCTTTCTTT	CASSYDYRKMNTEAFF
TRBV4-1	few	NA	TRBJ2-7	TGCGCCAGCAGCCCGGAACCCGGGAGGGGGCGGTACGAGCAGTACTTC	CASSPEPGRGRYEQYF
TRBV5-6	many	NA	TRBJ2-4	TGTGCCAGCAGCGTCGGGGGACTAGCCAAAAACATTCAGTACTTC	CASSVGGLAKNIQYF
TRBV10-2	many	NA	TRBJ2-1	TGCGCCAGCAGTGCGAGCCGGGGCGGAGGTAGGGACAATGAGCAGTTCTTC	CASSASRGGGRDNEQFF
TRBV5-1	many	TRBD2	TRBJ2-5	TGCGCCAGCAGCTTCTTGCTAGCGGATCAAGAGACCCAGTACTTC	CASSFLLADQETQYF
TRBV18	many	NA	TRBJ1-1	TGTGCCAGCTCACCACGACGGAACACTGAAGCTTTCTTT	CASSPRRNTEAFF
TRBV7-3	many	TRBD2	TRBJ2-1	TGTGCCAGCAGCTTGAGGACTAGCGGGATAATTAATGAGCAGTTCTTC	CASSLRTSGIINEQFF
TRBV12-3/TRBV12-4	NA	TRBD1	TRBJ2-2	TGTGCCAGCAGGCTTACAGGGGGCACCGGGGAGCTGTTTTTT	CASRLTGGTGELFF
TRBV20-1	many	TRBD1	TRBJ1-2	TGCAGTGCTAGTAGGCAGGGGGGATCTAACTATGGCTACACCTTC	CSASRQGGSNYGYTF
TRBV27	many	NA	TRBJ1-5	TGTGCCAGCGGACTGGAGCAGCCCCAGCATTTT	CASGLEQPQHF
TRBV5-5	many	NA	TRBJ2-1	TGTGCCAGCAGCGGGGTGGGGGCGTCCTACAATGAGCAGTTCTTC	CASSGVGASYNEQFF
TRBV12-3/TRBV12-4	many	NA	TRBJ2-1	TGTGCCAGCAGTTTTGGCAGGGAATCCTACAATGAGCAGTTCTTC	CASSFGRESYNEQFF
TRBV5-1	many	NA	TRBJ2-3	TGCGCCAGCAGCTTGGACAGGGCCTACACAGATACGCAGTATTTT	CASSLDRAYTDTQYF
TRBV7-9	many	TRBD1	TRBJ1-6	TGTGCCAGCAGGACAGGGGAGTGGGATAATTCACCCCTCCACTTT	CASRTGEWDNSPLHF
TRBV5-8	many	NA	TRBJ1-1	TGTGCCAGCAGCCCCGGGACCAACACTGAAGCTTTCTTT	CASSPGTNTEAFF
TRBV12-3/TRBV12-4	many	TRBD2	TRBJ2-1	TGTGCCAGCCTCCTCGGCAGCGGGAGGGCCTACAATGAGCAGTTCTTC	CASLLGSGRAYNEQFF
TRBV6-5	many	NA	TRBJ2-6	TGTGCCAGCAGACGCTCGGGGGCTGGGGCCAACGTCCTGACTTTC	CASRRSGAGANVLTF
TRBV5-1	few	TRBD2	TRBJ2-1	TGCGCCAGCAGCTTGGTCTCGCTAGCGGGACCCGGTCATGAGCAGTTCTTC	CASSLVSLAGPGHEQFF
TRBV28	many	TRBD1	TRBJ2-7	TGTGCCAGCAGTTTCGGGGGACAGGCCTACGAGCAGTACTTC	CASSFGGQAYEQYF
TRBV7-9	many	NA	TRBJ2-7	TGTGCCAGCAGCTTCGTGGCAGTGGGGTTTGCCGAGCAGTACTTC	CASSFVAVGFAEQYF
TRBV27	many	NA	TRBJ1-1	TGTGCCAGCAGTCCCTCCAGGGTGATGAACACTGAAGCTTTCTTT	CASSPSRVMNTEAFF
TRBV6-5	many	NA	TRBJ1-1	TGTGCCAGCAGAATAAGACACCTGAACACTGAAGCTTTCTTT	CASRIRHLNTEAFF
TRBV20-1	NA	NA	TRBJ1-3	TGCAGTGCTAGACAGGACAGTGGAAACTCCATATATTTT	CSARQDSGNSIYF
TRBV20-1	many	TRBD1	TRBJ1-5	TGCAGTGCTAGTGGGGGAGGGACAGGTCAGCCCCAGCATTTT	CSASGGGTGQPQHF
TRBV6-6	many	TRBD1	TRBJ1-1	TGTGCCAGCAGTTTCGGACAGGTCCCCCTGAACACTGAAGCTTTCTTT	CASSFGQVPLNTEAFF
TRBV19	many	TRBD1	TRBJ2-7	TGTGCCAGTAGTCCCCGGGACAGGATGCGGACCCACGAGCAGTACTTC	CASSPRDRMRTHEQYF
TRBV2	many	NA	TRBJ2-7	TGTGCCAGCAGCCGGACCTCTTACGAGCAGTACTTC	CASSRTSYEQYF
TRBV19	many	NA	TRBJ1-5	TGTGCCAGTAGTAGGACAGTAAGCAATCAGCCCCAGCATTTT	CASSRTVSNQPQHF
TRBV7-9	many	NA	TRBJ2-3	TGTGCCAGCAGCTTAGCCTCCACAGATACGCAGTATTTT	CASSLASTDTQYF
TRBV6-4	many	NA	TRBJ1-3	TGTGCCAGCAGTCCGGACAGCCTCTCTGGAAACACCATATATTTT	CASSPDSLSGNTIYF
TRBV2	many	NA	TRBJ1-1	TGTGCCAGCCGGGGGAACACTGAAGCTTTCTTT	CASRGNTEAFF
TRBV5-6	many	NA	TRBJ2-3	TGTGCCAGCAGCTTGGGGTGGGCAGATACGCAGTATTTT	CASSLGWADTQYF
TRBV29-1	many	NA	TRBJ1-1	TGCAGCGTTGTACACAGAAACGCTGAAGCTTTCTTT	CSVVHRNAEAFF